This T cell receptor (beta chain) appears in the sequencing data of a study of OX40 agonist ivuxolimab in advanced cancers. The study, taken as a whole, reports: At 0.1-3.0 mg/kg, partial responders had clonal expansion among the lowest observed. Expanded peripheral T cell antigen specificity was not determined.

CDR3 length equals 15 residues. Germline V gene lookup returns CDR1 MDHEN and CDR2 SYDVKM. J gave up 5 bases and V 3 bases, and 5 bases lay outside the gene matches. Autoimmune disease history or systemic immunosuppression led to patient exclusion. About this clone itself: No antigen is known for it.

Assay used: immunoSEQ multiplex PCR; TCRdb lists only in-frame clones, some missing. This sample yields 150,000 to 170,000 clones, of which 90% to 95% are seen a single time; approximately 0.32% belongs to the top ten. Specimen: CD4+ or CD8+ T cells sorted from blood, collected in a trial of the OX40 agonist ivuxolimab. This sequence joins TRBV28 and TRBJ2-7; TRBD1 aligns across 12 bases. This sequence originates from an adult with an advanced solid tumor such as melanoma, head and neck, liver or kidney cancer. The CDR3 here is CASSFGGTGGHEQYF. The CDR3 DNA sequence: TGTGCCAGCAGTTTCGGGGGGACAGGGGGCCACGAGCAGTACTTC.